This TCR beta chain was sequenced in a study of early T cells in non-severe SARS-CoV-2 infection. Study in general: Bulk RNA from unsorted whole blood was sequenced; chains were unpaired.

This clonotype occurred many times. V was trimmed by 6 bases and J by 3 bases, leaving 15 bases between them. This CDR3 has 15 amino acids. CDR1 and CDR2 from the germline V gene are MNHNS and SASEGT. In the library, individual cDNA molecules carried attached unique molecular identifiers. TCRdb analysed the 5' RACE reads with MiXCR anew, one entry per CDR3 protein. The sample carries about 80,000 distinct CDR3 sequences, roughly 9.4% recorded once. This rearrangement joins TRBV6-1 to TRBJ1-5; TRBD1 might be the D (6 bases). Material for sequencing was whole blood. This sequence originates from an adult who was a healthcare worker with PCR-confirmed SARS-CoV-2 infection or an uninfected control (not recorded which). The CDR3 DNA reads as TGTGCCAGCAGCGCGGGACATTATTCCAATCAGCCCCAGCATTTT. This codes for CASSAGHYSNQPQHF.